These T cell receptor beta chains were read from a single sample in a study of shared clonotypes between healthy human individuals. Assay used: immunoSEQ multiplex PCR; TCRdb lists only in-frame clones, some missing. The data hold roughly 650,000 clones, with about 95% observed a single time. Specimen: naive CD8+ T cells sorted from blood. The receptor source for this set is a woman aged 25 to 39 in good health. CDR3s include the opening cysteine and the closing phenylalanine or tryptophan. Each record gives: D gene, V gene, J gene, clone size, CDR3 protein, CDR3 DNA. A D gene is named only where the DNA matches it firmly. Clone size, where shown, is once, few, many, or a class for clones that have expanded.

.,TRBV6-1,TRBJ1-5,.,CASSDGGSNQPQHF,TGTGCCAGCAGTGATGGTGGGAGCAATCAGCCCCAGCATTTT
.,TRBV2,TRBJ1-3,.,CASSSTHSAGNTIYF,TGTGCCAGCAGTTCAACTCATTCCGCTGGAAACACCATATATTTT
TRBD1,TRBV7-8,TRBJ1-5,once,CASSLGTGYNQPQHF,TGTGCCAGCAGCTTAGGGACAGGGTACAATCAGCCCCAGCATTTT
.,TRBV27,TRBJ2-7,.,CASRTTGTYFGEQYF,TGTGCCAGCCGAACAACAGGGACCTACTTCGGGGAGCAGTACTTC
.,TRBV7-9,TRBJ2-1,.,CATRGGSSYNEQFF,TGTGCCACCAGGGGCGGGAGCTCCTACAATGAGCAGTTCTTC
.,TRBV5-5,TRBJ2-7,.,CASSLYLAGDEQYF,TGTGCCAGCAGCTTGTACCTAGCCGGTGACGAGCAGTACTTC
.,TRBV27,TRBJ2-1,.,CASPLRGPSSYNEQFF,TGTGCCAGTCCCCTGAGGGGCCCTAGCTCCTACAATGAGCAGTTCTTC
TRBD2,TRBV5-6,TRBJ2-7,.,CASERLAGSNEQYF,TGTGCCAGCGAACGACTAGCGGGATCTAACGAGCAGTACTTC
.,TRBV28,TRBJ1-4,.,CASSLAGTASTGLFF,TGTGCCAGCAGTTTAGCCGGGACCGCGTCAACTGGACTGTTTTTT
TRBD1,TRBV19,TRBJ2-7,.,CASSIKWGQGSYEQYF,TGTGCCAGTAGTATAAAATGGGGACAGGGGAGCTACGAGCAGTACTTC
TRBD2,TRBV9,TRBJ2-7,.,CASSPGTSGGNEQYF,TGTGCCAGCAGCCCTGGGACTAGCGGAGGAAACGAGCAGTACTTC
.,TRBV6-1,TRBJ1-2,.,CASSVQESYGYTF,TGTGCCAGCAGTGTACAGGAGTCTTATGGCTACACCTTC
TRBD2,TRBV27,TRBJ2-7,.,CASSPGTSGSGEQYF,TGTGCCAGCAGCCCCGGGACTAGCGGGAGTGGAGAGCAGTACTTC
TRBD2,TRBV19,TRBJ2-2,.,CASSIYATSGIPSFTGELFF,TGTGCCAGTAGTATCTACGCGACTAGCGGGATCCCCTCGTTCACCGGGGAGCTGTTTTTT
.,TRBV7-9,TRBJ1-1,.,CASSLGSVLEAFF,TGTGCCAGCAGCTTAGGGAGCGTTTTGGAAGCTTTCTTT